The 25 T cell receptor beta chains reported below all come from one sample, sequenced in a study of T cell responses to AZD1222 COVID-19 vaccine. Profiled with immunoSEQ multiplex PCR; TCRdb holds only in-frame clones, not every one. The data contain roughly 80,000 clones, approximately 88% of them seen just once; the ten biggest clones take up roughly 5.1%. This specimen was peripheral blood, taken on day 0 of MenACWY control vaccination. The source is an adult in good health.

The gene calls are TRBV2 and TRBJ2-1; 7 nucleotides align to TRBD2. This CDR3 comprises 13 residues. Germline CDR1 is SNHLY and CDR2 is FYNNEI. Trimming removed 7 bases from V and 3 bases from J; junction bases left unmatched: 3. The CDR3 bases are TGTGCCAGCACTAGCGGACTCTACAATGAGCAGTTCTTC. Amino acids: CASTSGLYNEQFF.

The chain links TRBV30 to TRBJ1-3; no clear D. CDR3 length equals 13 residues. The germline gives CDR1 GTSNPN, CDR2 SVGIG (reference sequence). The V end was cut by 3 bases, the J end by 3 bases, with 9 bases between. This CDR3 reads CAWSLTLGNTIYF. As DNA, the CDR3 is TGTGCCTGGAGCTTGACACTTGGAAACACCATATATTTT.

This clone was found once. V and J are TRBV28 and TRBJ1-3; no firm D call. The germline V gene encodes CDR1 MDHEN and CDR2 SYDVKM. The V gene lost 1 base and the J gene lost 3 bases, with 4 bases spanning the gap. This CDR3 has 13 amino acids. CDR3 loop: CASSLLNGNTIYF. The DNA of the CDR3 is TGTGCCAGCAGTTTATTAAATGGAAACACCATATATTTT.

The chain couples TRBV2 to TRBJ1-5; TRBD1 is a possible D gene (5 bases). The CDR3 has 12 residues. Trimming cost V 5 bases and J 7 bases, with 9 bases left between them. CDR1 SNHLY and CDR2 FYNNEI come from the germline V gene. DNA of the CDR3: TGTGCCAGCAGTCTGCCAGGGCAGCCCCAGCATTTT. Translated: CASSLPGQPQHF.

The V gene is TRBV19, the J gene TRBJ2-7, with TRBD1 identical over 9 bases. Germline CDR1 LNHDA, CDR2 SQIVND (reference sequence). J lost 5 bases, V lost 5 bases, and 4 bases had no gene match. This CDR3 is built from 13 residues. CDR3 in DNA: TGTGCCAGTAGTGCCCGGACAGGGGACGAGCAGTACTTC. Translated, it gives CASSARTGDEQYF.

The chain has TRBV18 and TRBJ1-2; 7 bases agree with TRBD1. The CDR3 contains 13 residues. CDR1 KGHSH and CDR2 LQKENI come from the germline V gene. The V gene end was trimmed by 7 bases and the J gene end by 3 bases; junction bases not matched to a gene: 5. The DNA for the CDR3 is TGTGCCAGCTTGAACGACAGGGACTATGGCTACACCTTC. Its translation is CASLNDRDYGYTF.

J is TRBJ1-2 and V is TRBV10-3; D not certain. V gave up 2 bases and J gave up 4 bases, with 8 bases separating them. The CDR3 totals 13 residues. The germline V gene has CDR1 ENHRY and CDR2 SYGVKD. The CDR3 sequence is CAISEDGSYGYTF. DNA of the CDR3: TGTGCCATCAGTGAGGACGGGAGCTATGGCTACACCTTC.

The V and J genes are TRBV4-1 and TRBJ2-1; TRBD2 matches 7 bases. Trimming took 4 bases from V and 8 from J; bases not matched to a gene: 17. Germline CDR1 MGHRA, CDR2 YSYEKL. This CDR3 is 17 amino acids long. CDR3 protein: CASSRTPGREMGDEQFF. The CDR3 DNA follows: TGCGCCAGCAGCCGGACCCCGGGGAGGGAAATGGGCGATGAGCAGTTCTTC.

The rearrangement joins TRBV24-1 to TRBJ2-3; no clear D gene. The CDR3 runs 16 residues. V lost 4 bases, J lost 1 base, and 14 bases lay in between. In germline, CDR1 is KGHDR, CDR2 SFDVKD. CDR3 residues: CATSDPGQRGTDTQYF. DNA for the CDR3: TGTGCCACCAGTGACCCGGGCCAACGGGGCACAGATACGCAGTATTTT.

V is TRBV28 and J is TRBJ2-1; D remains unclear. This CDR3 is 13 amino acids long. Per germline, CDR1 MDHEN and CDR2 SYDVKM. V lost 3 bases to trimming and J lost 5 bases, with 8 bases between them. CDR3: CASSFSPHNEQFF. CDR3 in DNA: TGTGCCAGCAGTTTCTCCCCCCACAATGAGCAGTTCTTC. The whole variable domain, remainder taken from reference TRBV28 and TRBJ2-1, is DVKVTQSSRYLVKRTGEKVFLECVQDMDHENMFWYRQDPGLGLRLIYFSYDVKMKEKGDIPEGYSVSREKKERFSLILESASTNQTSMYLCASSFSPHNEQFFGPGTRLTVL.

The CDR3 is CASSVEEGAVYGYTF. CDR3 sequence (DNA): TGTGCCAGCAGCGTAGAGGAGGGGGCGGTCTATGGCTACACCTTC. The rearrangement joins TRBV9 to TRBJ1-2, with TRBD1 matching over 7 bases. The CDR3 length is 15 residues. The ends lost 0 bases at V and 4 bases at J; junction bases unmatched: 6. Germline values: CDR1 SGDLS, CDR2 YYNGEE.

The CDR3 protein is CASSSEDRVAETQYF. CDR3 DNA sequence: TGTGCCAGCAGCTCCGAGGACAGGGTTGCGGAGACCCAGTACTTC. The chain employs TRBV5-6 and TRBJ2-5; 8 bases agree with TRBD1. Trimming took 3 bases from V and 5 from J; bases not matched to a gene: 9. The CDR3 is 15 amino acids. Germline lookup yields CDR1 SGHDT and CDR2 YYEEEE.

V usage is TRBV30 and J usage is TRBJ1-2; maybe TRBD1 (6 bases). CDR1 GTSNPN and CDR2 SVGIG come from the germline V gene (reference sequence). The CDR3 contains 15 residues. V was clipped by 4 bases and J by 6 bases, with 21 bases between them. CDR3 nucleotides: TGTGCCTGGACCCGTCTGAGGGGGAGCCCTCATGGCTACACCTTC. Amino acids: CAWTRLRGSPHGYTF.

The chain couples TRBV7-9 to TRBJ2-3; 10 bases line up with TRBD1. The CDR3 contains 17 residues. Trimming took 2 bases from V and 0 from J; bases not matched to a gene: 5. Germline CDR1 SEHNR, CDR2 FQNEAQ (reference sequence). CDR3 loop: CASSLPGTGVSTDTQYF. DNA of the CDR3: TGTGCCAGCAGCTTACCCGGGACAGGGGTGAGCACAGATACGCAGTATTTT. Full variable domain (missing parts from reference TRBV7-9 and TRBJ2-3): DTGVSQNPRHKITKRGQNVTFRCDPISEHNRLYWYRQTLGQGPEFLTYFQNEAQLEKSRLLSDRFSAERPKGSFSTLEIQRTEQGDSAMYLCASSLPGTGVSTDTQYFGPGTRLTVL.

This clone has just a few counts. The chain couples TRBV5-1 to TRBJ1-1; TRBD1 might be the D (5 bases). The CDR3 length is 15 residues. V lost 1 base, J lost 7 bases, and 17 bases lay in between. Germline V lookup: CDR1 SGHRS, CDR2 YFSETQ. DNA for the CDR3: TGCGCCAGCAGCTTGATCCCGGACAAGACATATGAAGCTTTCTTT. It encodes CASSLIPDKTYEAFF.

The rearrangement uses TRBV19 and TRBJ2-7, with no clear D. The V and J ends lost 5 bases and 4 bases respectively, with 6 bases between them. Germline V gene sequence: CDR1 LNHDA, CDR2 SQIVND (reference sequence). The CDR3 extends over 11 amino acids. CDR3 nucleotide sequence: TGTGCCAGTAGTGACCATTACGAGCAGTACTTC. Amino acid sequence: CASSDHYEQYF.

The chain links TRBV6-4 to TRBJ2-3; a weak D match, TRBD2 (5 bases). Trimming stripped 0 bases from V and 9 bases from J, with 16 bases between. The CDR3 runs to 15 residues. Germline V gene lookup returns CDR1 MRHNA and CDR2 SNTAGT. CDR3 nucleotides: TGTGCCAGCAGTGACTCTCCGGCCCCTGAGGGAACGCAGTATTTT. Protein product: CASSDSPAPEGTQYF.

The chain employs TRBV5-4 and TRBJ1-1; D remains ambiguous. V lost 4 bases and J 1 base, leaving 8 bases between the germline ends. The CDR3 is 13 amino acids. Per the germline V gene, CDR1 is SGHNT and CDR2 is YYREEE (reference sequence). Here the CDR3 DNA reads TGTGCCAGCAGCCGCAGCCGGAACACTGAAGCTTTCTTT. This sequence encodes CASSRSRNTEAFF.

The chain carries TRBV29-1 and TRBJ1-3; TRBD1 might be the D (5 bases). This CDR3 has 13 residues. V was shortened by 3 bases and J by 5 bases, with 11 bases between the two germline ends. Germline assignment: CDR1 SQVTM and CDR2 ANQGSEA. The DNA of the CDR3 is TGCAGCGTTGAGGACATCCTAAGAAACACCATATATTTT. It encodes CSVEDILRNTIYF. The variable domain in full, with the rest retrieved from reference TRBV29-1 and TRBJ1-3, is SAVISQKPSRDICQRGTSLTIQCQVDSQVTMMFWYRQQPGQSLTLIATANQGSEATYESGFVIDKFPISRPNLTFSTLTVSNMSPEDSSIYLCSVEDILRNTIYFGEGSWLTVV.

The genes are TRBV23-1 and TRBJ1-1; TRBD1 might be the D (6 bases). TRBV23-1 is assigned to the ORF class and has an uncertain function. Trimming took off 2 bases at V and 8 bases at J, with 9 bases between the two ends. The CDR3 is 12 amino acids. For the CDR3, the DNA is TGCGCCAGCAGTCAACAGGGGCCGGAAGCTTTCTTT. Protein: CASSQQGPEAFF.

Details on this clone: At one of its ends the junction is not consistent with the germline gene, which may arise from a read error. The chain uses TRBV5-8 and TRBJ1-2; TRBD1 might be the D (6 bases). The germline gives CDR1 SGHTS, CDR2 YDEGEE. This CDR3 contains 10 residues. The CDR3 is CASSLRQVLF. The DNA of the CDR3 is TGTGCCAGCAGCTTACGACAGGTCCTCTTC.

The rearrangement links TRBV6-5 to TRBJ2-7; TRBD2 aligns across 7 bases. The J segment lost 2 bases and the V segment lost 2 bases, leaving 3 bases of the junction unmatched. The germline V gene encodes CDR1 MNHEY and CDR2 SVGAGI. The CDR3 covers 14 residues. The CDR3 reads CASSYGGGTYEQYF. In DNA, the CDR3 is TGTGCCAGCAGTTACGGGGGGGGAACCTACGAGCAGTACTTC.

The V gene is TRBV5-5, the J gene TRBJ1-1; 9 bases match TRBD1. The CDR3 covers 14 residues. The J segment lost 4 bases and the V segment lost 3 bases, leaving 4 bases of the junction unmatched. In germline, CDR1 is SGHKS, CDR2 YYEKEE (reference sequence). The CDR3 DNA follows: TGTGCCAGCAGCTGGTACAGGGGGCCCACTGAAGCTTTCTTT. Amino acid sequence: CASSWYRGPTEAFF.

This clone has a single count. This chain connects TRBV19 to TRBJ2-7, with a weak D call TRBD2 (6 bases). Germline V gene lookup returns CDR1 LNHDA and CDR2 SQIVND (reference sequence). V lost 3 bases and J lost 2, with 14 bases in between. The CDR3 covers 15 residues. The CDR3 sequence: CASSISGTWTYEQYF. CDR3 nucleotides: TGTGCCAGTAGTATCTCCGGGACTTGGACCTACGAGCAGTACTTC.

This sequence joins TRBV7-2 and TRBJ1-6; TRBD1 matches 10 bases. V was clipped by 7 bases and J by 8 bases; unmatched bases: 8. This CDR3 has 15 amino acids. Germline CDR1 reads SGHTA; CDR2 reads FQGNSA. The CDR3 sequence is CASNPDRGFYSPLHF. Here the CDR3 DNA reads TGTGCCAGCAACCCGGACAGGGGGTTTTATTCACCCCTCCACTTT.